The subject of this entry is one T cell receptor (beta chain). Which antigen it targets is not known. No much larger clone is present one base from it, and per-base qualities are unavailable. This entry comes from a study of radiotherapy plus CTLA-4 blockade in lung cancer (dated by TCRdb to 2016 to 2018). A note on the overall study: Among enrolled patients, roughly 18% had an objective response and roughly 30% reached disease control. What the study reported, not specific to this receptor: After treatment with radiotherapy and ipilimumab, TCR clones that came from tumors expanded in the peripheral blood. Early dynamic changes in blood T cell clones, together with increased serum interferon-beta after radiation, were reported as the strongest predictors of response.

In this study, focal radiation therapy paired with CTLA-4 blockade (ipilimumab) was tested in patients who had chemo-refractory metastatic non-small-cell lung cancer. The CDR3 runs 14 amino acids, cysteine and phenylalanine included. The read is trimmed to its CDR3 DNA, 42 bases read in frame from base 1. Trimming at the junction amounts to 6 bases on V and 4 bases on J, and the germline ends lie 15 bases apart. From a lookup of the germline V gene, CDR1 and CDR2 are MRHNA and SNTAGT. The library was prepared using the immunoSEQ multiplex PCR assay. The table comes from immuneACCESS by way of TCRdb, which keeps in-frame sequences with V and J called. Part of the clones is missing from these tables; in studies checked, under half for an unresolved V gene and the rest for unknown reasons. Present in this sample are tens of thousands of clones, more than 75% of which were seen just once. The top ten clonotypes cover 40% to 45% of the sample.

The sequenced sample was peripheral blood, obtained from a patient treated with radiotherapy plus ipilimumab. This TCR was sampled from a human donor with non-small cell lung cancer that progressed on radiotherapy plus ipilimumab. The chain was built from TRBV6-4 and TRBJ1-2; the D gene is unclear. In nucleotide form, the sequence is TGTGCCAGCAGCCCGGAGGCGGGTAGCTATGGCTACACCTTC. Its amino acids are CASSPEAGSYGYTF.